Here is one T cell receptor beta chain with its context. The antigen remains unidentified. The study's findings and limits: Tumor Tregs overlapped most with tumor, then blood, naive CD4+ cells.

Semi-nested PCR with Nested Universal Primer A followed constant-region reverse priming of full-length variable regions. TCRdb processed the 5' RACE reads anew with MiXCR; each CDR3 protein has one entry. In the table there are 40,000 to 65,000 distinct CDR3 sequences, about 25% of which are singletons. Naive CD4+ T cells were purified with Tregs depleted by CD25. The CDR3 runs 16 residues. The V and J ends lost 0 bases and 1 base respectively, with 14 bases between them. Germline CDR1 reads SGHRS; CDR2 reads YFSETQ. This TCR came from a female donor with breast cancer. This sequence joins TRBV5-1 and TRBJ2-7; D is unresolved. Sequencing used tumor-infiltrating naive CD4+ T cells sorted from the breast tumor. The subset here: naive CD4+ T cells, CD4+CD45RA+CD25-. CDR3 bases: TGCGCCAGCAGCTTGGCGGCGTTAGTACAATCCTACGAGCAGTACTTC. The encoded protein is CASSLAALVQSYEQYF.